These 4 T cell receptor beta chains share one sample of origin, sequenced in a study of regulatory T cells in long-lasting Graves disease. Construction of the TCR beta libraries employed iRepertoire HTBI primers in conjunction with Arm-PCR of CDR3 regions. TCRdb re-analysed the multiplex PCR reads in MiXCR, keeping a single row per CDR3 protein. The table has 540,000 or so distinct CDR3 sequences, approximately 13% seen once. As to time point: newly diagnosed GD, antithyroid drugs for less than 3 months. There was RNA extracted from PBMCs, and the TCR library was made from it. These data also featured in a second study, about T cells in Graves' hyperthyroidism and ophthalmopathy.

Sequencing used peripheral blood mononuclear cells (PBMCs), obtained at new diagnosis, from a patient treated with antithyroid drugs. These receptors all stem from a man between 25 and 39 years old with Graves disease.

The chain has TRBV28 and TRBJ1-2; D is perhaps TRBD1 (5 bases). The V and J ends lost 10 bases and 7 bases respectively, with 13 bases between them. The germline V gene encodes CDR1 MDHEN and CDR2 SYDVKM. The CDR3 length is 11 residues. CDR3 bases: TGTGCCATCCTCTTTGGGGGTGGCTACACCTTC. This translates into CAILFGGGYTF.

This clonotype was detected many times. The rearrangement uses TRBV2 and TRBJ2-3; TRBD1 matches 7 bases. The CDR3 spans 14 residues. Germline lookup yields CDR1 SNHLY and CDR2 FYNNEI. V was pared by 8 bases and J by 2 bases, with 7 bases of the junction left unmatched. The CDR3 loop is CASLGQDDTDTQYF. CDR3 coding DNA: TGTGCCAGCCTAGGACAGGACGACACAGATACGCAGTATTTT.

This clonotype has at least ten counts. The chain has TRBV7-9 and TRBJ2-1, with a possible D match to TRBD2 (5 bases). The V gene's germline CDR1 is SEHNR and CDR2 FQNEAQ (reference sequence). Deletions cut 5 bases from V and 9 bases from J, with 23 bases between. The CDR3 sequence is 16 residues long. This CDR3 is CASSRGWENGISEQFF. DNA of the CDR3: TGTGCCAGCAGCCGGGGATGGGAGAATGGGATCTCTGAGCAGTTCTTC.

This clonotype was seen a handful of times. In DNA, the CDR3 is TGCAGTGCTAGAGATGAGACTTTAAGCTACGAGCAGTACTTC. It specifies CSARDETLSYEQYF. The chain has TRBV20-1 and TRBJ2-7; D is undetermined. V lost 0 bases, J lost 3 bases, and 12 bases lay in between. The CDR3 totals 14 residues. Germline V CDR1 and CDR2: DFQATT, SNEGSKA (reference sequence).